The 18 T cell receptor beta chains presented below share a single source sample, sequenced in a study of CD4+ T cells in melanoma. Method: immunoSEQ multiplex PCR; TCRdb's copy keeps in-frame clones and lacks some. Of approximately 14,000 clones detected, about 64% appear once; the ten largest clones hold approximately 15%. The sample consisted of cells from a culture (not recorded whether cultured in vitro). These receptors all stem from a human donor with melanoma.

The chain links TRBV5-1 to TRBJ2-2; D might be TRBD2 (5 bases). Trimming stripped 2 bases from V and 1 base from J, with 6 bases between. Per germline, CDR1 SGHRS and CDR2 YFSETQ. The CDR3 is 14 residues long. This CDR3 reads CASSFAGNTGELFF. The CDR3 bases are TGCGCCAGCAGCTTCGCGGGGAACACCGGGGAGCTGTTTTTT.

This clone has just a few counts. The chain carries TRBV5-1 and TRBJ1-2; D is undetermined. V was clipped by 4 bases and J by 0 bases, with 13 bases between them. Germline CDR1 reads SGHRS; CDR2 reads YFSETQ. The CDR3 totals 15 residues. The CDR3 region is CASSGTDGSNYGYTF. The CDR3 DNA reads TGCGCCAGCAGCGGCACGGACGGCTCTAACTATGGCTACACCTTC.

The chain uses TRBV5-1 and TRBJ2-5; no clear D gene. V dropped 1 base and J dropped 2 bases, with 9 bases sitting between them. The CDR3 has 14 amino acids. From germline, CDR1 is SGHRS and CDR2 YFSETQ. CDR3 loop: CASSLRSAQETQYF. The CDR3 DNA reads as TGCGCCAGCAGCTTGCGCAGCGCACAAGAGACCCAGTACTTC.

This clone was seen only a few times. The genes are TRBV30 and TRBJ2-1; TRBD1 aligns across 7 bases. There are 15 residues in the CDR3. The V segment lost 2 bases and the J segment 0 bases; nucleotides outside the gene matches: 4. CDR1 and CDR2 (germline): GTSNPN, SVGIG (reference sequence). The CDR3 is CAWSRQGSSYNEQFF. In nucleotides, the CDR3 is TGTGCCTGGAGTAGACAGGGAAGCTCCTACAATGAGCAGTTCTTC.

This chain links TRBV25-1 with TRBJ2-7, with D possibly TRBD1 on 6 matching bases. With 3 bases removed from V and 6 bases from J, the gap between germline ends came to 18 bases. The germline CDR1 and CDR2 sequences are MGHDK and SYGVNS. The CDR3 is 15 amino acids. The CDR3 loop is CASSDDRRDIGEQYF. CDR3 DNA sequence: TGTGCCAGCAGTGACGATAGACGGGACATTGGCGAGCAGTACTTC.

The chain joins TRBV2 to TRBJ2-5, with no clear D. The CDR3 extends over 11 amino acids. Trimming removed 3 bases at V and 5 bases at J, with 4 bases between. In germline, CDR1 is SNHLY, CDR2 FYNNEI. The CDR3 bases are TGTGCCAGCAGTGAGACGGAGACCCAGTACTTC. Amino acids: CASSETETQYF. The full variable domain, rest sourced from reference TRBV2 and TRBJ2-5, is EPEVTQTPSHQVTQMGQEVILRCVPISNHLYFYWYRQILGQKVEFLVSFYNNEISEKSEIFDDQFSVERPDGSNFTLKIRSTKLEDSAMYFCASSETETQYFGPGTRLLVL.

This clone has a handful of counts. The chain links TRBV4-1 to TRBJ1-2, with 9 bases that match TRBD1. The CDR3 runs to 15 residues. Germline-derived CDR1 and CDR2 are MGHRA and YSYEKL. V shed 3 bases and J 2 bases; nucleotides not matched to a gene: 4. For the CDR3, the DNA is TGCGCCAGCAGCCAGAGGACAGGGGCGAACTATGGCTACACCTTC. As protein: CASSQRTGANYGYTF.

The V call is TRBV14, the J call TRBJ2-7, with D tentatively TRBD2 (5 bases). There are 13 residues in the CDR3. Germline lookup yields CDR1 SGHDN and CDR2 FVKESK. Trimming took off 6 bases at V and 3 bases at J, with 12 bases between the two ends. The CDR3 loop is CASSILAGYEQYF. CDR3 coding DNA: TGTGCCAGCAGTATCTTGGCGGGCTACGAGCAGTACTTC.

This chain links TRBV6-5 with TRBJ1-3, with D uncertain. The CDR3 is 12 amino acids. Trimming removed 6 bases from V and 3 bases from J, with 6 bases in between. Germline V gives CDR1 MNHEY, CDR2 SVGAGI. CDR3 in DNA: TGTGCCAGCAGCCCCCTTGGAAACACCATATATTTT. Translating gives CASSPLGNTIYF.

J is TRBJ1-2 and V is TRBV6-1, with TRBD1 identical over 9 bases. The germline V gene has CDR1 MNHNS and CDR2 SASEGT. Germline trimming cut 4 bases from V and 4 bases from J; bases unmatched to any gene: 13. The CDR3 is made up of 17 amino acids. CDR3 sequence (DNA): TGTGCCAGCAGTGCCCCGGGACAGGGTCTAGGCAGCTATGGCTACACCTTC. As protein: CASSAPGQGLGSYGYTF.

This clone was picked up a small number of times. The V gene is TRBV4-2, the J gene TRBJ1-4; D not certain. The CDR3 covers 15 residues. Germline V gene data show CDR1 as LGHNA and CDR2 as YNFKEQ. V gave up 0 bases and J gave up 8 bases, with 13 bases separating them. This CDR3 reads CASSQDLGGGEKLFF. CDR3 in DNA: TGTGCCAGCAGCCAAGATCTGGGAGGTGGGGAAAAACTGTTTTTT.

The rearrangement joins TRBV7-3 to TRBJ2-3; D is unresolved. V lost 5 bases and J 2 bases, leaving 11 bases between the germline ends. The CDR3 consists of 14 residues. Germline loops: CDR1 SGHTA, CDR2 FQGTGA. CDR3 region: CASSVASFTDTQYF. CDR3 coding DNA: TGTGCCAGCAGCGTGGCCAGTTTCACAGATACGCAGTATTTT.

This clone was recorded once. The chain combines TRBV7-9 with TRBJ1-2; 9 nucleotides match TRBD1. The CDR3 runs to 17 residues. Germline-derived CDR1 and CDR2 are SEHNR and FQNEAQ (reference sequence). Germline trimming cut 5 bases from V and 7 bases from J; bases unmatched to any gene: 17. The CDR3 region is CASSHPRQQTGGSGYTF. CDR3 nucleotides: TGTGCCAGCAGCCACCCTCGGCAACAGACAGGGGGTAGTGGCTACACCTTC.

By share of the sample, this clone is medium-sized. The chain joins TRBV7-8 to TRBJ2-7, with 8 bases fitting TRBD1. Germline V lookup: CDR1 SGHVS, CDR2 FQNEAQ. V gave up 5 bases and J gave up 2 bases; unmatched junction bases: 2. The CDR3 sequence is 13 residues long. CDR3: CASSVGQAYEQYF. CDR3 DNA sequence: TGTGCCAGCAGCGTGGGACAGGCCTACGAGCAGTACTTC. Full variable domain (remainder filled in from reference TRBV7-8 and TRBJ2-7): GAGVSQSPRYKVAKRGQDVALRCDPISGHVSLFWYQQALGQGPEFLTYFQNEAQLDKSGLPSDRFFAERPEGSVSTLKIQRTQQEDSAVYLCASSVGQAYEQYFGPGTRLTVT.

The chain has TRBV30 and TRBJ2-3; tentatively, D is TRBD2 (6 bases). The length of the CDR3 is 16 residues. CDR1 and CDR2 (germline): GTSNPN, SVGIG (reference sequence). Trimming left V 3 bases short and J 1 base short, with 17 bases between. The CDR3 region is CAWSRQGGLRTDTQYF. The DNA for the CDR3 is TGTGCCTGGAGCCGCCAGGGAGGCCTGCGCACAGATACGCAGTATTTT.

The chain couples TRBV4-2 to TRBJ2-7; either TRBD1 or TRBD2 may supply D (5 bases each). V was cut by 1 base and J by 2 bases, with 9 bases left in between. The germline V gene has CDR1 LGHNA and CDR2 YNFKEQ. The CDR3 runs 14 residues. CDR3 amino acids: CASSQGWGTYEQYF. In nucleotides, the CDR3 is TGTGCCAGCAGCCAAGGCTGGGGGACCTACGAGCAGTACTTC.

This clone was detected only a few times. This chain links TRBV18 with TRBJ2-3; 7 nucleotides agree with TRBD2. This CDR3 is 16 amino acids long. Germline V lookup: CDR1 KGHSH, CDR2 LQKENI. The J segment lost 0 bases and the V segment lost 3 bases, leaving 6 bases of the junction unmatched. CDR3 nucleotides: TGTGCCAGCTCACCTTTCCGCGGGGGTAGCACAGATACGCAGTATTTT. Its protein is CASSPFRGGSTDTQYF.

The genes are TRBV6-5 and TRBJ2-7; TRBD1 is a possible D gene (6 bases). Germline-derived CDR1 and CDR2 are MNHEY and SVGAGI. This CDR3 spans 15 amino acids. Trimming left V 6 bases short and J 0 bases short, with 15 bases between. For the CDR3, the DNA is TGTGCCAGCAGGGTGGGACACGCTCACTCCTACGAGCAGTACTTC. Protein: CASRVGHAHSYEQYF.